Shown below are 27 T cell receptor beta chains from a single sample sequenced in a study of T cell changes during pregnancy in multiple sclerosis. The protocol was immunoSEQ multiplex PCR, while the TCRdb copy is restricted to in-frame clones and leaves out a portion. This table holds some 97,000 clones, around nine tenths found once. The sample in question was peripheral blood, obtained in the second trimester of pregnancy. Source of these receptors: a female donor with multiple sclerosis, enrolled in a pregnancy study.

This clone was recorded once. V gene TRBV5-6 combines with J gene TRBJ2-7; maybe TRBD2 (6 bases). The CDR3 spans 13 residues. Trimming took off 0 bases at V and 6 bases at J, with 10 bases between the two ends. Germline V gives CDR1 SGHDT, CDR2 YYEEEE. This CDR3 is CASSLAVGGEQYF. CDR3 DNA: TGTGCCAGCAGCTTGGCCGTGGGAGGCGAGCAGTACTTC. The entire variable domain, with the rest obtained from reference TRBV5-6 and TRBJ2-7, is as follows: DAGVTQSPTHLIKTRGQQVTLRCSPKSGHDTVSWYQQALGQGPQFIFQYYEEEERQRGNFPDRFSGHQFPNYSSELNVNALLLGDSALYLCASSLAVGGEQYFGPGTRLTVT.

This sequence joins TRBV6-6 and TRBJ2-1; D unresolved. V shed 7 bases and J shed 10 bases, with 23 bases lying between them. Germline assignment: CDR1 MNHNY and CDR2 SVGAGI (reference sequence). The CDR3 runs to 15 residues. This CDR3 is CASTLRNTSRFEQFF. The CDR3 coding sequence is TGTGCCAGCACCCTTAGGAACACAAGCAGGTTCGAGCAGTTCTTC.

The rearrangement links TRBV18 to TRBJ1-1, with D perhaps matching TRBD1 (6 bases). Germline V gene data show CDR1 as KGHSH and CDR2 as LQKENI. Trimming left V 1 base short and J 1 base short, with 10 bases between. The CDR3 spans 15 residues. CDR3 sequence: CASSPRQAPNTEAFF. The DNA for the CDR3 is TGTGCCAGCTCACCACGACAGGCTCCGAACACTGAAGCTTTCTTT.

This clone has a single count. The chain links TRBV5-8 to TRBJ2-1; TRBD2 matches at 13 bases. Germline V gives CDR1 SGHTS, CDR2 YDEGEE. V was pared by 3 bases and J by 4 bases, with 1 base of the junction left unmatched. The length of the CDR3 is 15 residues. The CDR3 nucleotides read TGTGCCAGCAGCTCGGGACTAGCGGGATACAATGAGCAGTTCTTC. It encodes CASSSGLAGYNEQFF.

The J gene is TRBJ1-2, the V gene TRBV14; weak D call: TRBD1 (6 bases). V was clipped by 3 bases and J by 4 bases, with 15 bases between them. This CDR3 has 15 residues. Germline V gene data show CDR1 as SGHDN and CDR2 as FVKESK. The CDR3 nucleotides are TGTGCCAGCAGCCAGTTAGGGGGGGGACCCTATGGCTACACCTTC. This codes for CASSQLGGGPYGYTF. The entire variable domain, with the rest obtained from reference TRBV14 and TRBJ1-2, is as follows: EAGVTQFPSHSVIEKGQTVTLRCDPISGHDNLYWYRRVMGKEIKFLLHFVKESKQDESGMPNNRFLAERTGGTYSTLKVQPAELEDSGVYFCASSQLGGGPYGYTFGSGTRLTVV.

This clone showed up just once. The chain couples TRBV14 to TRBJ2-7; no firm D call. The CDR3 loop spans 15 amino acids. V lost 1 base and J lost 0, with 10 bases in between. The V gene's germline CDR1 is SGHDN and CDR2 FVKESK. CDR3 DNA sequence: TGTGCCAGCAGCCAAGGTGGGCTTAGCTCCTACGAGCAGTACTTC. It codes for CASSQGGLSSYEQYF.

The chain carries TRBV5-1 and TRBJ2-3; 9 bases agree with TRBD2. The CDR3 contains 16 residues. The junction had 6 bases not matched to a gene; V was cut back by 4 bases and J by 0 bases. CDR1 and CDR2 (germline): SGHRS, YFSETQ. CDR3 region: CASSGSGRSSTDTQYF. Here the CDR3 DNA reads TGCGCCAGCAGCGGAAGCGGGAGGTCTAGCACAGATACGCAGTATTTT.

The gene calls are TRBV19 and TRBJ1-5; D not resolved. Germline V CDR1 and CDR2: LNHDA, SQIVND (reference sequence). The CDR3 covers 15 residues. The ends were cut back, 9 bases at V and 4 bases at J, with 19 bases in the middle. CDR3 region: CASRFYSRSNQPQHF. The CDR3 DNA reads as TGTGCCAGCCGATTTTACAGCAGATCGAATCAGCCCCAGCATTTT. The full variable domain, its missing parts supplied by reference TRBV19 and TRBJ1-5, is DGGITQSPKYLFRKEGQNVTLSCEQNLNHDAMYWYRQDPGQGLRLIYYSQIVNDFQKGDIAEGYSVSREKKESFPLTVTSAQKNPTAFYLCASRFYSRSNQPQHFGDGTRLSIL.

The chain has TRBV7-3 and TRBJ2-3; 10 positions match TRBD2. V shed 4 bases and J 3 bases; nucleotides not matched to a gene: 10. The CDR3 covers 17 residues. Per the germline V gene, CDR1 is SGHTA and CDR2 is FQGTGA. CDR3: CASSSPFPGLATDTQYF. CDR3 coding DNA: TGTGCCAGCAGCTCTCCATTCCCGGGACTAGCGACAGATACGCAGTATTTT.

The V and J genes are TRBV27 and TRBJ1-2, with 11 bases aligning to TRBD1. The germline V gene encodes CDR1 MNHEY and CDR2 SMNVEV (reference sequence). This CDR3 is 13 amino acids long. The J segment lost 6 bases and the V segment lost 7 bases, leaving 4 bases of the junction unmatched. The CDR3 sequence: CASKGQGVHGYTF. The CDR3 DNA is TGTGCCAGCAAGGGACAGGGGGTCCATGGCTACACCTTC.

The CDR3 sequence is CASSEAPPSGSYEQYF. CDR3 sequence (DNA): TGTGCCAGCAGTGAAGCCCCCCCTAGCGGATCCTACGAGCAGTACTTC. The chain links TRBV6-1 to TRBJ2-7, with TRBD2 matching over 7 bases. V gave up 0 bases and J gave up 1 base; unmatched junction bases: 6. The germline V gene encodes CDR1 MNHNS and CDR2 SASEGT. CDR3 length equals 16 residues.

This chain joins TRBV5-1 and TRBJ2-4; 7 bases map to TRBD2. CDR1 is SGHRS and CDR2 is YFSETQ in the germline V gene. The CDR3 totals 14 residues. The V segment lost 6 bases and the J segment 7 bases; nucleotides outside the gene matches: 10. The CDR3: CASKSGGGNNIQYF. For the CDR3, the DNA is TGCGCCAGCAAGTCGGGCGGGGGAAACAACATTCAGTACTTC. The whole variable domain, filled in from reference TRBV5-1 and TRBJ2-4, reads KAGVTQTPRYLIKTRGQQVTLSCSPISGHRSVSWYQQTPGQGLQFLFEYFSETQRNKGNFPGRFSGRQFSNSRSEMNVSTLELGDSALYLCASKSGGGNNIQYFGAGTRLSVL.

The chain employs TRBV5-3 and TRBJ1-2, with D perhaps matching TRBD1 (5 bases). TRBV5-3 is an ORF, and what it does is uncertain. Deletions cut 0 bases from V and 5 bases from J, with 23 bases between. The CDR3 sequence is 18 residues long. CDR3 region: CARSLDLGEGCVQYGYTF. The CDR3 DNA is TGTGCCAGAAGCTTGGATCTAGGGGAGGGCTGTGTCCAGTATGGCTACACCTTC.

Here the CDR3 reads CASSPQGVGSLAQHF. The CDR3 DNA reads TGTGCCAGCAGCCCACAGGGGGTGGGGAGTTTGGCCCAGCATTTT. The chain uses TRBV6-5 and TRBJ1-5, with 8 bases aligning to TRBD1. The trim removed 6 bases at V and 11 bases at J, leaving 15 bases unmatched. The CDR3 runs to 15 residues. From germline, CDR1 is MNHEY and CDR2 SVGAGI.

This rearrangement joins TRBV19 to TRBJ2-1; D is ambiguous. The CDR3 is 14 amino acids. Germline CDR1 LNHDA, CDR2 SQIVND (reference sequence). V dropped 5 bases and J dropped 8 bases, with 16 bases sitting between them. CDR3 DNA: TGTGCCAGTAGTTTCGACTGGCGAGGTGATGAGCAGTTCTTC. Protein: CASSFDWRGDEQFF.

This sequence joins TRBV7-8 and TRBJ2-5; 7 bases line up with TRBD2. The germline V gene encodes CDR1 SGHVS and CDR2 FQNEAQ. Trimming removed 5 bases from V and 2 bases from J; junction bases left unmatched: 8. The CDR3 has 15 amino acids. The CDR3 DNA follows: TGTGCCAGCAGCGCGGGGCCTAGCGGACAAGAGACCCAGTACTTC. This translates into CASSAGPSGQETQYF.

This clone was seen a single time. The genes are TRBV30 and TRBJ2-7; D is possibly TRBD1 (6 bases). The V gene lost 0 bases and the J gene lost 5 bases, with 17 bases spanning the gap. The CDR3 is 15 residues long. Germline V gives CDR1 GTSNPN, CDR2 SVGIG (reference sequence). CDR3 in DNA: TGTGCCTGGAGTGTACGGCAGGGGACCGTACACGAGCAGTACTTC. Translated, it gives CAWSVRQGTVHEQYF.

V gene TRBV28 combines with J gene TRBJ2-1, with 7 bases that match TRBD2. Per the germline V gene, CDR1 is MDHEN and CDR2 is SYDVKM. This CDR3 region has 13 residues. Germline trimming cut 7 bases from V and 8 bases from J; bases unmatched to any gene: 8. CDR3 sequence reads: CASTIGGVDEQFF. As DNA, the CDR3 is TGTGCCAGCACGATTGGGGGGGTGGATGAGCAGTTCTTC.

The chain combines TRBV9 with TRBJ2-3; the D is unclear. Germline V CDR1 and CDR2: SGDLS, YYNGEE. This CDR3 has 13 residues. The germline V and J ends were trimmed by 0 bases and 6 bases, with 8 bases remaining between them. The CDR3 region has the DNA TGTGCCAGCAGCGTAGCGGAGTGGGATACGCAGTATTTT. Translating gives CASSVAEWDTQYF.

This clone was seen only once. V gene TRBV19 combines with J gene TRBJ1-5; 8 nucleotides match TRBD1. Germline lookup yields CDR1 LNHDA and CDR2 SQIVND (reference sequence). This CDR3 spans 14 amino acids. The trim removed 6 bases at V and 7 bases at J, leaving 8 bases unmatched. The CDR3 here is CASSLDRGRQPQHF. Here the CDR3 DNA reads TGTGCCAGTAGCCTCGACAGGGGCAGACAGCCCCAGCATTTT.

The gene calls are TRBV12-5 and TRBJ2-5; possible D gene TRBD1, 6 bases. This CDR3 contains 16 residues. Germline assignment: CDR1 LGHNT and CDR2 FRNRAP. V lost 7 bases and J 2 bases, leaving 20 bases between the germline ends. The CDR3 DNA is TGTGCTAGTGCCCCTCCTTTAATAGGGGGTCAAGAGACCCAGTACTTC. It yields the protein CASAPPLIGGQETQYF.

This sequence joins TRBV6-4 and TRBJ1-4, with D perhaps TRBD1 (6 bases). This CDR3 is 17 amino acids long. CDR1 and CDR2 (germline): MRHNA, SNTAGT. The V end was cut by 1 base, the J end by 3 bases, with 15 bases between. The CDR3 nucleotides read TGTGCCAGCAGTGACTTAATACAGGGTTGTTCTAATGAAAAACTGTTTTTT. This encodes CASSDLIQGCSNEKLFF.

The chain is built from TRBV7-2 and TRBJ2-5; perhaps TRBD2 as D (5 bases). The germline gives CDR1 SGHTA, CDR2 FQGNSA. The CDR3 contains 14 residues. The germline V and J ends were trimmed by 6 bases and 5 bases, with 16 bases remaining between them. DNA of the CDR3: TGTGCCAGCAGTCCCTTGGGGTCGGGGGAGACCCAGTACTTC. Encoded protein: CASSPLGSGETQYF.

The rearrangement joins TRBV19 to TRBJ1-4; possible D gene TRBD1, 5 bases. The germline V and J ends were trimmed by 7 bases and 7 bases, with 13 bases remaining between them. The CDR3 is 13 amino acids. Germline V gene data show CDR1 as LNHDA and CDR2 as SQIVND (reference sequence). CDR3: CASTQGWGEKLFF. As DNA, the CDR3 is TGTGCCAGTACCCAGGGATGGGGTGAAAAACTGTTTTTT.

In this sample, this clone turned up once. The chain couples TRBV7-9 to TRBJ1-2; D gene uncertain. The CDR3 has 14 residues. The germline V and J ends were trimmed by 5 bases and 1 base, with 11 bases remaining between them. The germline CDR1 and CDR2 sequences are SEHNR and FQNEAQ (reference sequence). CDR3 protein: CASSGEKFNYGYTF. DNA of the CDR3: TGTGCCAGCAGCGGGGAGAAATTTAACTATGGCTACACCTTC.

This chain links TRBV5-4 with TRBJ2-5; TRBD2 matches at 9 bases. Germline V gives CDR1 SGHNT, CDR2 YYREEE (reference sequence). This CDR3 has 13 residues. V lost 7 bases, J lost 1 base, and 2 bases stayed unmatched. CDR3 sequence: CASSAGGQETQYF. CDR3 nucleotide sequence: TGTGCCAGCTCAGCGGGGGGCCAAGAGACCCAGTACTTC.

This chain connects TRBV9 to TRBJ2-1; D might be TRBD1 (5 bases). Between the trimmed V and J ends, which lost 3 bases and 1 base, there was a span of 8 bases. The CDR3 covers 14 residues. Germline values: CDR1 SGDLS, CDR2 YYNGEE. In DNA, the CDR3 is TGTGCCAGCAGCGCCTCAGGGTCCTACAATGAGCAGTTCTTC. This gives the protein CASSASGSYNEQFF.